This T cell receptor (beta chain) was sequenced for a study of blood T cell repertoires in COVID-19. Study background: T cells, B-cell-depleted T cells, or PBMCs supplied cDNA or gDNA.

Sequencing was performed with immunoSEQ multiplex PCR; in TCRdb, only in-frame clones are kept and a portion is missing. Here the sample spans 100,000 to 110,000 clones, more than 75% being singletons. CDR1 is LNHDA and CDR2 is SQIVND in the germline V gene (reference sequence). J was trimmed by 13 bases and V by 6 bases; bases with no gene match: 14. This CDR3 region has 16 residues. The chain has TRBV19 and TRBJ2-1; TRBD2 agrees at 14 bases. The sequence derives from a young man in a cohort sampled during active COVID-19. Sample: peripheral blood. The CDR3 DNA reads as TGTGCCAGTAGCACGAACACGAGACTAGCGGGGGGGGTCCAGTTCTTC. This sequence encodes CASSTNTRLAGGVQFF.